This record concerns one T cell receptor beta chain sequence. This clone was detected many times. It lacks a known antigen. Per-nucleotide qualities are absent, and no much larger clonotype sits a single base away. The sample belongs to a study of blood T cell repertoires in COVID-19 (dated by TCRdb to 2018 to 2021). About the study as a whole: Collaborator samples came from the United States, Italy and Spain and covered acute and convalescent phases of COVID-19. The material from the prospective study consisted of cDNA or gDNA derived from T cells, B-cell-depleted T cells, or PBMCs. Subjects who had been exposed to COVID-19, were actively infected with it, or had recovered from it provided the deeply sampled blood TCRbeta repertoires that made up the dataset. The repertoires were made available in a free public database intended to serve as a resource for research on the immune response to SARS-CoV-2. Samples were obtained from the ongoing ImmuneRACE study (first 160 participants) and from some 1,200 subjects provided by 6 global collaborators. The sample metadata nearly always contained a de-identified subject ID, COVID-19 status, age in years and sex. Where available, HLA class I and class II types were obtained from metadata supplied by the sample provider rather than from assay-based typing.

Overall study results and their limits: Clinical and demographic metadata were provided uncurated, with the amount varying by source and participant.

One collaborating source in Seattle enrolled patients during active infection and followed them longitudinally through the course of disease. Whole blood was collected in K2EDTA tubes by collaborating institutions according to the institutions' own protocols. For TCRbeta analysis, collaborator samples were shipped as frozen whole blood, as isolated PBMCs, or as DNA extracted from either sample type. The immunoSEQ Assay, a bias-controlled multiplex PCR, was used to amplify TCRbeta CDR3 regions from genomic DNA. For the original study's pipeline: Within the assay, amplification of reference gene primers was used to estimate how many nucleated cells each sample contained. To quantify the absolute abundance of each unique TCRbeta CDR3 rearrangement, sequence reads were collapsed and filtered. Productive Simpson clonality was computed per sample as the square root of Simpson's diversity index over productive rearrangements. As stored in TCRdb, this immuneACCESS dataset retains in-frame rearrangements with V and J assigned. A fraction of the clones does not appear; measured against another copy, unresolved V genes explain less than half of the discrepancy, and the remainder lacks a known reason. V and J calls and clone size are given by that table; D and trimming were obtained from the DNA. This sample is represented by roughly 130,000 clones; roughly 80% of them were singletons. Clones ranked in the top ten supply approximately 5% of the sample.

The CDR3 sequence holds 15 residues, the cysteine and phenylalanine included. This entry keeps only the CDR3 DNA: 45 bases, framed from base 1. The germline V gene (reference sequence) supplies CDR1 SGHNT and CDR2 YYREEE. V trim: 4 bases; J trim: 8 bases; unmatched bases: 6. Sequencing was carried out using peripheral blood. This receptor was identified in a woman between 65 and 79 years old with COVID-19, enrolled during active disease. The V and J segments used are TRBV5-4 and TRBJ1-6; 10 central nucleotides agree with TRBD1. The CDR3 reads CASSPTGGQHSPLHF. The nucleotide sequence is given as TGTGCCAGCAGCCCGACAGGGGGCCAACATTCACCCCTCCACTTT.